One and the same sample provided the 32 T cell receptor beta chains below, sequenced in a study of CD8 T cells in ankylosing spondylitis (dated by TCRdb to the late 2010s). What the research found in general, with its limitations: Blood from ankylosing spondylitis patients appeared to be characterized by a TCR beta motif made up of under ten highly homologous amino acid variants.

These receptors have no identified antigens. Libraries were made using 5' RACE. The listed sequencing device is Illumina HiSeq 2500. TCRdb passed the public sequencing reads through fastp at Q25 and MiXCR, retaining productive beta sequences. Each entry merges the rows of one CDR3 protein and shows their most common DNA and genes. This sample gives about 440,000 distinct CDR3 sequences in total; more than 15% of them show up just once. Of the sample, 1% falls within the top ten clones. The sample comprised blood, either unsorted or a sorted T cell fraction (not recorded which). All receptors derive from a male donor with ankylosing spondylitis.

This clonotype was seen more than once but under ten times. As DNA, the CDR3 is TGCAGTGCCTGCATCCGGGGGCCCCAGCATTTT. This codes for CSACIRGPQHF. This rearrangement joins TRBV20-1 to TRBJ1-5; no clear D. This CDR3 contains 11 residues. CDR1 is DFQATT and CDR2 is SNEGSKA in the germline V gene (reference sequence). Trimming cost V 6 bases and J 9 bases, with 12 bases left between them.

The rearrangement uses TRBV28 and TRBJ1-4; D may be TRBD1 (5 bases). Germline values: CDR1 MDHEN, CDR2 SYDVKM. Trimming removed 10 bases at V and 4 bases at J, with 16 bases between. The CDR3 runs 14 residues. CDR3 protein: CATSTQGINEKLFF. CDR3 sequence (DNA): TGTGCCACATCAACGCAGGGTATTAATGAAAAACTGTTTTTT. Filled out from reference TRBV28 and TRBJ1-4, the complete variable domain reads DVKVTQSSRYLVKRTGEKVFLECVQDMDHENMFWYRQDPGLGLRLIYFSYDVKMKEKGDIPEGYSVSREKKERFSLILESASTNQTSMYLCATSTQGINEKLFFGSGTQLSVL.

The rearrangement joins TRBV5-1 to TRBJ2-2; D unclear. Germline V gives CDR1 SGHRS, CDR2 YFSETQ. The CDR3 covers 16 residues. The V end was cut by 0 bases, the J end by 6 bases, with 15 bases between. This chain's CDR3 is CASSLEAFHKAGELFF. The CDR3, as DNA: TGCGCCAGCAGCTTGGAGGCGTTCCACAAAGCCGGGGAGCTGTTTTTT. The variable domain in full, completed from reference TRBV5-1 and TRBJ2-2, reads KAGVTQTPRYLIKTRGQQVTLSCSPISGHRSVSWYQQTPGQGLQFLFEYFSETQRNKGNFPGRFSGRQFSNSRSEMNVSTLELGDSALYLCASSLEAFHKAGELFFGEGSRLTVL.

This clonotype came up a few times. The rearrangement joins TRBV6-5 to TRBJ2-2; D possibly corresponds to TRBD2 (7 bases). In germline, CDR1 is MNHEY, CDR2 SVGAGI. This CDR3 has 16 residues. Trimming removed 2 bases from V and 5 bases from J, with 15 bases in between. The chain's CDR3 is CASSYRSGGATGELFF. CDR3 DNA sequence: TGTGCCAGCAGTTACAGGTCGGGGGGCGCAACCGGGGAGCTGTTTTTT.

This clonotype showed up just a few times. The chain uses TRBV9 and TRBJ2-1; D ambiguous. CDR1 is SGDLS and CDR2 is YYNGEE in the germline V gene. Trimming pared 4 bases from V and 0 bases from J, leaving 14 bases between. The CDR3 is 16 residues long. CDR3 bases: TGTGCCAGCAGCCTCCGAGCGCACAACTCCTACAATGAGCAGTTCTTC. Translating gives CASSLRAHNSYNEQFF.

A few counts support this clonotype. This chain uses TRBV3-1 with TRBJ2-1; maybe TRBD1 (7 bases). V was cut by 4 bases and J by 7 bases, with 14 bases left in between. This CDR3 contains 14 residues. Germline loops: CDR1 LGHDT, CDR2 YNNKEL (reference sequence). The CDR3 loop is CASSLPAGGNEQFF. CDR3 sequence (DNA): TGTGCCAGCAGCCTCCCGGCAGGGGGGAATGAGCAGTTCTTC.

This clonotype was seen only a few times. The J gene is TRBJ2-3, the V gene TRBV7-2; the D gene is possibly TRBD1 (5 bases). Germline loops: CDR1 SGHTA, CDR2 FQGNSA. V shed 5 bases and J shed 0 bases, with 15 bases lying between them. This CDR3 comprises 16 residues. The CDR3 sequence: CASSPGLGASTDTQYF. DNA for the CDR3: TGTGCCAGCAGCCCTGGCCTTGGGGCCAGCACAGATACGCAGTATTTT.

This clonotype appeared a few times. The CDR3 region is CASSLIIPGLETQYF. CDR3 in DNA: TGTGCCAGCAGCTTGATTATACCGGGACTAGAGACCCAGTACTTC. The chain uses TRBV5-5 and TRBJ2-5, with D possibly matching TRBD2 (6 bases). The CDR3 consists of 15 residues. With 1 base removed from V and 4 bases from J, the gap between germline ends came to 14 bases. The germline CDR1 and CDR2 sequences are SGHKS and YYEKEE (reference sequence).

The chain joins TRBV6-2 or TRBV6-3 to TRBJ2-1; 15 nucleotides align to TRBD2. Germline CDR1 and CDR2: MNHEY and SVGEGT. This CDR3 is built from 15 residues. With V trimmed by 5 bases and J by 13 bases, 9 bases remained unmatched. CDR3 in DNA: TGTGCCAGCAGTCACGGGACTAGCGGGAGGCTGGATCAGTTCTTC. It encodes CASSHGTSGRLDQFF.

This clonotype was seen more than once but under ten times. The chain carries TRBV20-1 and TRBJ1-2; 8 nucleotides agree with TRBD1. The CDR3 length is 14 residues. Looked up from germline, CDR1 is DFQATT and CDR2 is SNEGSKA (reference sequence). V lost 5 bases, J lost 4 bases, and 9 bases stayed unmatched. CDR3 amino acids: CSAREGQGGYGYTF. CDR3 DNA sequence: TGCAGTGCTCGCGAAGGACAGGGAGGCTATGGCTACACCTTC.

This chain uses TRBV2 with TRBJ2-3; 10 positions match TRBD2. In germline, CDR1 is SNHLY, CDR2 FYNNEI. The CDR3 contains 16 residues. Trimming cost V 4 bases and J 2 bases; bases outside gene matches: 6. CDR3 region: CASSGSGREFTDTQYF. The CDR3 region has the DNA TGTGCCAGCAGTGGGAGCGGGAGGGAGTTCACAGATACGCAGTATTTT.

This clonotype was picked up a small number of times. The rearrangement links TRBV28 to TRBJ1-5; D is unclear. Germline CDR1 reads MDHEN; CDR2 reads SYDVKM. This CDR3 has 12 amino acids. V was cut by 5 bases and J by 7 bases, with 9 bases left in between. CDR3 nucleotides: TGTGCCAGCAGTCCATCCGTCCAGCCCCAGCATTTT. Its translation: CASSPSVQPQHF.

The table lists this clonotype with a few counts. V and J are TRBV14 and TRBJ1-3; D is ambiguous. V lost 4 bases and J 3 bases, leaving 13 bases between the germline ends. CDR3 size: 15 residues. Germline CDR1 is SGHDN and CDR2 is FVKESK. Here the CDR3 DNA reads TGTGCCAGCAGCCCTGCCCGGGGTTTTGGAAACACCATATATTTT. It encodes CASSPARGFGNTIYF.

This clonotype has more than one count but fewer than ten. This sequence joins TRBV12-3 or TRBV12-4 and TRBJ1-3; D perhaps matches TRBD1 (6 bases). V gave up 5 bases and J gave up 4 bases, with 15 bases separating them. This CDR3 is 15 amino acids long. CDR3: CASSPGEGEGNTIYF. CDR3 in DNA: TGTGCCAGCAGTCCCGGCGAGGGGGAGGGAAACACCATATATTTT.

This chain connects TRBV24-1 to TRBJ2-1; TRBD2 agrees at 8 bases. V shed 0 bases, J shed 4 bases, and the junction held 4 bases outside the gene matches. Germline CDR1 KGHDR, CDR2 SFDVKD. The CDR3 consists of 16 residues. For the CDR3, the DNA is TGTGCCACCAGTGATTTGAGCCTAGCGGGTTACAATGAGCAGTTCTTC. Translated: CATSDLSLAGYNEQFF.

The chain couples TRBV2 to TRBJ2-2, with 14 bases identical to TRBD2. The germline V gene encodes CDR1 SNHLY and CDR2 FYNNEI. J gave up 5 bases and V 7 bases, and 9 bases lay outside the gene matches. The length of the CDR3 is 17 residues. This chain's CDR3 is CASNRWGLAGDTGELFF. The CDR3 nucleotides read TGTGCCAGCAACCGATGGGGACTAGCGGGAGATACCGGGGAGCTGTTTTTT.

The V call is TRBV3-1, the J call TRBJ1-2; 7 nucleotides line up with TRBD1. Germline V gene data show CDR1 as LGHDT and CDR2 as YNNKEL (reference sequence). The CDR3 covers 15 residues. The junction had 5 bases not matched to a gene; V was cut back by 4 bases and J by 0 bases. The CDR3 DNA reads TGTGCCAGCAGCCGGGACAGCTTAGCTAACTATGGCTACACCTTC. It is translated as CASSRDSLANYGYTF.

This clonotype has more than one count but fewer than ten. The J gene is TRBJ1-1, the V gene TRBV5-1; TRBD1 matches at 8 bases. J was trimmed by 5 bases and V by 0 bases; bases with no gene match: 6. CDR1 is SGHRS and CDR2 is YFSETQ in the germline V gene. This CDR3 is built from 15 residues. CDR3 in DNA: TGCGCCAGCAGCTTGGGCAGGGGGCGGGGGACTGAAGCTTTCTTT. Its protein is CASSLGRGRGTEAFF.

The chain has TRBV2 and TRBJ2-7; no firm D call. The CDR3 has 13 residues. The germline V gene has CDR1 SNHLY and CDR2 FYNNEI. Trimming pared 7 bases from V and 2 bases from J, leaving 12 bases between. CDR3 in DNA: TGTGCCAGCAAGAAAGAGGTAACCTACGAGCAGTACTTC. Its translation is CASKKEVTYEQYF.

This clonotype turned up a few times. The chain has TRBV9 and TRBJ2-1; D possibly corresponds to TRBD1 (6 bases). This CDR3 has 17 residues. In germline, CDR1 is SGDLS, CDR2 YYNGEE. The ends were cut back, 0 bases at V and 8 bases at J, with 21 bases in the middle. The CDR3 DNA reads as TGTGCCAGCAGCGTAGGGGACGGGACACGGACCCCCTATGAGCAGTTCTTC. Amino acid sequence: CASSVGDGTRTPYEQFF.

This clonotype was seen a handful of times. This sequence joins TRBV28 and TRBJ1-5, with 7 bases fitting TRBD1. Looked up from germline, CDR1 is MDHEN and CDR2 is SYDVKM. V shed 10 bases and J 6 bases; nucleotides not matched to a gene: 9. The CDR3 runs 13 residues. The CDR3 spells CAIQTGKGQPQHF. In DNA form, the CDR3 reads TGTGCCATCCAGACAGGGAAAGGTCAGCCCCAGCATTTT. Variable domain in full (rest from reference TRBV28 and TRBJ1-5): DVKVTQSSRYLVKRTGEKVFLECVQDMDHENMFWYRQDPGLGLRLIYFSYDVKMKEKGDIPEGYSVSREKKERFSLILESASTNQTSMYLCAIQTGKGQPQHFGDGTRLSIL.

This clonotype was counted a few times. V is TRBV20-1 and J is TRBJ1-1, with 8 nucleotides matching TRBD1. The germline CDR1 and CDR2 sequences are DFQATT and SNEGSKA (reference sequence). The J segment lost 0 bases and the V segment lost 5 bases, leaving 11 bases of the junction unmatched. The CDR3 extends over 16 amino acids. CDR3 DNA: TGCAGTGCTCTTGCCGGGACAGGCTACATGAACACTGAAGCTTTCTTT. Translation gives CSALAGTGYMNTEAFF.

This clonotype appeared a few times. The genes are TRBV5-1 and TRBJ2-1; 9 bases align to TRBD2. There are 14 residues in the CDR3. Germline lookup yields CDR1 SGHRS and CDR2 YFSETQ. V dropped 4 bases and J dropped 7; count of bases not matched to a gene: 6. The CDR3 bases are TGCGCCAGCAGCGGGGCGGGGGGGCGAAATGAGCAGTTCTTC. The encoded protein is CASSGAGGRNEQFF.

This clonotype occurred a few times. The rearrangement joins TRBV29-1 to TRBJ1-2; D is perhaps TRBD1 (5 bases). The CDR3 sequence is 13 residues long. V was pared by 7 bases and J by 4 bases, with 16 bases between. CDR1 is SQVTM, CDR2 ANQGSEA, per germline. The CDR3 reads CSANSRDGYGYTF. Here the CDR3 DNA reads TGCAGCGCCAACTCGAGGGACGGCTATGGCTACACCTTC.

V and J are TRBV12-3 or TRBV12-4 and TRBJ2-7; weak D call: TRBD2 (5 bases). This CDR3 is built from 11 residues. Trimming took 8 bases from V and 6 from J, leaving 11 bases between them. As DNA, the CDR3 is TGTGCCAGCCGGGGAGCCGTCGAGCAGTACTTC. It encodes CASRGAVEQYF.

This clonotype was seen a few times. The chain is built from TRBV19 and TRBJ1-5, with D possibly TRBD1 on 5 matching bases. CDR1 is LNHDA and CDR2 is SQIVND in the germline V gene (reference sequence). The CDR3 runs 13 residues. V lost 7 bases, J lost 5 bases, and 12 bases lay in between. The CDR3 sequence is CASKGDGDQPQHF. The CDR3 bases are TGTGCCAGTAAAGGGGACGGGGATCAGCCCCAGCATTTT.

This clonotype was found many times. The V gene is TRBV11-2, the J gene TRBJ2-1, with D maybe TRBD2 (6 bases). Germline V gene data show CDR1 as SGHAT and CDR2 as FQNNGV. V was shortened by 5 bases and J by 7 bases, with 12 bases between the two germline ends. The CDR3 is 13 residues long. DNA of the CDR3: TGTGCCAGCAGCAACAGACTAGATAATGAGCAGTTCTTC. It encodes CASSNRLDNEQFF.

CDR3 nucleotide sequence: TGTGCCAGCTCACCACAGGCGGCGGGAGGCTCCTACAATGAGCAGTTCTTC. As protein: CASSPQAAGGSYNEQFF. V gene TRBV18 combines with J gene TRBJ2-1; the match to TRBD2 covers 8 bases. This CDR3 is built from 17 residues. CDR1 is KGHSH and CDR2 is LQKENI in the germline V gene. The J segment lost 0 bases and the V segment lost 1 base, leaving 5 bases of the junction unmatched.

This rearrangement joins TRBV7-3 to TRBJ2-3; D remains unclear. V was cut by 4 bases and J by 6 bases, with 8 bases left in between. Germline CDR1 reads SGHTA; CDR2 reads FQGTGA. This CDR3 is built from 12 residues. CDR3 amino acids: CASSSAGDTQYF. The CDR3 bases are TGTGCCAGCAGCTCAGCCGGGGATACGCAGTATTTT.

V gene TRBV9 combines with J gene TRBJ1-3; 9 bases fit TRBD1. The CDR3 consists of 16 residues. In germline, CDR1 is SGDLS, CDR2 YYNGEE. Trimming removed 2 bases from V and 0 bases from J; junction bases left unmatched: 3. Written as DNA, the CDR3 is TGTGCCAGCAGCGTGGGACAGGGATTCTCTGGAAACACCATATATTTT. Translated: CASSVGQGFSGNTIYF.

This clonotype was counted only a few times. The V gene is TRBV18, the J gene TRBJ2-7; 9 positions match TRBD2. This CDR3 has 15 amino acids. J lost 4 bases, V lost 3 bases, and 7 bases had no gene match. Germline CDR1 and CDR2: KGHSH and LQKENI. The CDR3 loop reads CASSPSVAGAYEQYF. The CDR3, as DNA: TGTGCCAGCTCACCGTCGGTAGCGGGAGCTTACGAGCAGTACTTC.

The chain is built from TRBV28 and TRBJ1-2; D remains ambiguous. The germline V gene encodes CDR1 MDHEN and CDR2 SYDVKM. Trimming removed 3 bases from V and 4 bases from J, with 12 bases in between. This CDR3 spans 14 amino acids. Here the CDR3 reads CASSLATRIYGYTF. The CDR3 DNA reads TGTGCCAGCAGTTTGGCGACAAGAATCTATGGCTACACCTTC.